This is a list of T cell receptor beta chains from one sample in a study of early T cells in non-severe SARS-CoV-2 infection. TCRdb re-called the 5' RACE reads through MiXCR, storing one row per CDR3 protein. Of about 53,000 distinct CDR3 sequences in the sample, 9.5% to 15% were seen once. The sample in question was whole blood, obtained at baseline. All receptors derive from an adult who was a healthcare worker with PCR-confirmed SARS-CoV-2 infection or an uninfected control (not recorded which). The CDR3 runs from the conserved cysteine through the conserved F or W. A D gene is named only where the DNA matches it firmly. Clone size is stated in some rows and not others, as once, few, many or a class when expanded.

cdr3_aa,cdr3_nt,j_call,d_call,clone_size,v_call
CASRLRQGNEQFF,TGTGCCAGCAGACTCCGACAGGGCAATGAGCAGTTCTTC,TRBJ2-1,TRBD1,.,TRBV7-2
CASSDSHSNYGYTF,TGTGCCAGCAGTGACTCACACAGCAACTATGGCTACACCTTC,TRBJ1-2,.,.,TRBV6-4
CASRPGLIYGYTF,TGTGCCAGCAGACCTGGACTAATATATGGCTACACCTTC,TRBJ1-2,.,.,TRBV6-2/TRBV6-3
CASSSTGGGSYEQYF,TGTGCCAGCAGCTCGACAGGGGGCGGCTCCTACGAGCAGTACTTC,TRBJ2-7,TRBD1,.,TRBV11-2
CSVDRANTGELFF,TGCAGCGTGGACAGGGCGAACACCGGGGAGCTGTTTTTT,TRBJ2-2,TRBD1,.,TRBV29-1
CASSSRLAGGNEQFF,TGCGCCAGCAGCTCCCGACTAGCGGGGGGCAATGAGCAGTTCTTC,TRBJ2-1,TRBD2,many,TRBV5-1
CASSVGQAFPNNEQFF,TGTGCCAGCAGCGTAGGACAGGCCTTTCCTAATAATGAGCAGTTCTTC,TRBJ2-1,.,few,TRBV9
CASSPWSAPTDTQYF,TGTGCCAGCAGTCCGTGGTCAGCTCCCACAGATACGCAGTATTTT,TRBJ2-3,.,.,TRBV27
CASSPRQAGGKNIQYF,TGTGCCAGCAGCCCGCGACAGGCAGGGGGCAAAAACATTCAGTACTTC,TRBJ2-4,TRBD1,.,TRBV7-9
CASSQDYGTQYF,TGTGCCAGCAGCCAAGATTATGGGACCCAGTACTTC,TRBJ2-5,.,.,TRBV4-2
CASSQDRGFYYGYTF,TGTGCCAGCAGCCAAGATAGAGGGTTTTACTATGGCTACACCTTC,TRBJ1-2,.,.,TRBV3-1
CASSPGQPNSPLHF,TGCGCCAGCAGCCCCGGACAGCCTAATTCACCCCTCCACTTT,TRBJ1-6,.,many,TRBV5-1
CSARDSTQETQYF,TGCAGCGCCAGGGACAGTACCCAAGAGACCCAGTACTTC,TRBJ2-5,TRBD1,few,TRBV29-1
CASSLGTGEDEQFF,TGTGCCAGCAGCTTAGGGACAGGGGAGGATGAGCAGTTCTTC,TRBJ2-1,TRBD1,.,TRBV7-3
CASGTGVGYTF,TGTGCCAGCGGGACAGGGGTCGGCTACACCTTC,TRBJ1-2,TRBD1,many,TRBV4-2
CASSSEIGPNSPLHF,TGTGCCAGCAGTTCCGAAATAGGGCCTAATTCACCCCTCCACTTT,TRBJ1-6,.,.,TRBV28
CASSRVPRTDVQYF,TGTGCCAGCAGCCGAGTCCCACGGACGGACGTTCAGTACTTC,TRBJ2-4,.,.,TRBV7-2
CASRGLADNEQFF,TGTGCCAGCAGGGGACTAGCGGACAATGAGCAGTTCTTC,TRBJ2-1,TRBD2,few,TRBV12-3/TRBV12-4
CASSFSQGRVGELFF,TGTGCCAGCAGCTTTTCCCAGGGGAGGGTCGGGGAGCTGTTTTTT,TRBJ2-2,.,few,TRBV7-2
CASSPRQGLGQYF,TGTGCCAGCAGTCCAAGACAGGGGCTGGGGCAGTACTTC,TRBJ2-7,TRBD1,few,TRBV28
CASSQMTGAFF,TGTGCCAGCAGCCAGATGACAGGGGCTTTCTTT,TRBJ1-1,TRBD1,few,TRBV11-2